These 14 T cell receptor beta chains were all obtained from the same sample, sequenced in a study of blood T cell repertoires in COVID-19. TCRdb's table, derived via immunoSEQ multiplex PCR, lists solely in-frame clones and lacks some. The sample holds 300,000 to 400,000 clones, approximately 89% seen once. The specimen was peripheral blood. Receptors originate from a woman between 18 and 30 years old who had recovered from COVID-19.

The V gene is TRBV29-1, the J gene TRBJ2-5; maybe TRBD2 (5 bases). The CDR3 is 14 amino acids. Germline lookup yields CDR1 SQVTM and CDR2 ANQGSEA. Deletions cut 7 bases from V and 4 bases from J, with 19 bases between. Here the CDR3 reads CSAAGGWVGETQYF. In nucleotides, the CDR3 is TGCAGCGCTGCCGGAGGATGGGTCGGAGAGACCCAGTACTTC.

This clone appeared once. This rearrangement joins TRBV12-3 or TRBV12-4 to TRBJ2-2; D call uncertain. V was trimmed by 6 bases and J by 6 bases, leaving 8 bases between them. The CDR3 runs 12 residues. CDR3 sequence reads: CASRFRSGELFF. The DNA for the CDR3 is TGTGCCAGCAGGTTCCGGTCCGGGGAGCTGTTTTTT.

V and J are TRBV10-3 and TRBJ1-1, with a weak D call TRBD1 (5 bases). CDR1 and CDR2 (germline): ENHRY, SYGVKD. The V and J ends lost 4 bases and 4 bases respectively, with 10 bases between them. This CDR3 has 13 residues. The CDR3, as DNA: TGTGCCATCAGTGCGGGGGGTTCCACTGAAGCTTTCTTT. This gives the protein CAISAGGSTEAFF.

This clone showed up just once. Here the CDR3 reads CAISGAVRQEVAGGSFLEQFF. The DNA of the CDR3 is TGTGCCATCAGTGGAGCGGTGAGACAGGAGGTAGCGGGAGGATCTTTCCTTGAGCAGTTCTTC. The chain combines TRBV10-3 with TRBJ2-1, with 10 bases lining up with TRBD2. V lost 4 bases and J lost 9; bases outside the gene matches: 27. Per germline, CDR1 ENHRY and CDR2 SYGVKD. This CDR3 has 21 residues.

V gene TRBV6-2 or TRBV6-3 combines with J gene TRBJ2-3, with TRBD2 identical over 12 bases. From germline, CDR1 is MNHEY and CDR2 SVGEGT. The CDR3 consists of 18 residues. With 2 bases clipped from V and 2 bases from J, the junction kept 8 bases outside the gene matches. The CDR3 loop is CASSYPTTSGRLTDTQYF. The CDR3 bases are TGTGCCAGCAGTTACCCGACAACTAGCGGGAGGCTCACAGATACGCAGTATTTT.

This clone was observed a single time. The CDR3 is CASSLQRRGNQPQHF. The CDR3 coding sequence is TGTGCCAGTAGTTTACAACGCCGCGGGAATCAGCCCCAGCATTTT. The V call is TRBV19, the J call TRBJ1-5; D gene unclear. This CDR3 comprises 15 residues. CDR1 LNHDA and CDR2 SQIVND come from the germline V gene (reference sequence). V lost 5 bases and J lost 4, with 15 bases in between.

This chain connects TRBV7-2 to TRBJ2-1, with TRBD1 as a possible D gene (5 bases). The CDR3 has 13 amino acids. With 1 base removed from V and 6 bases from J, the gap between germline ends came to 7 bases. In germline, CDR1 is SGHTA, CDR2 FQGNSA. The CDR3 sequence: CASSLGGPNEQFF. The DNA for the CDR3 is TGTGCCAGCAGCTTAGGGGGCCCCAATGAGCAGTTCTTC.

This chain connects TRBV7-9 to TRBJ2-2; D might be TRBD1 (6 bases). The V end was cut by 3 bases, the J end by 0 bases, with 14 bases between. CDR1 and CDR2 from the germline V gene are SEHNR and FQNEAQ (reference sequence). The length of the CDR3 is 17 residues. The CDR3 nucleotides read TGTGCCAGCAGCTTGAACTCCGGGACATCGAACACCGGGGAGCTGTTTTTT. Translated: CASSLNSGTSNTGELFF.

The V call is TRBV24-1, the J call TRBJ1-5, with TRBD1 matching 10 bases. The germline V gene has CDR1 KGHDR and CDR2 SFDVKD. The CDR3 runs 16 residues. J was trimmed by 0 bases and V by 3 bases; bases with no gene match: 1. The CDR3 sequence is CATSDGTGVSNQPQHF. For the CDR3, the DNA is TGTGCCACCAGTGATGGGACAGGGGTTAGCAATCAGCCCCAGCATTTT.

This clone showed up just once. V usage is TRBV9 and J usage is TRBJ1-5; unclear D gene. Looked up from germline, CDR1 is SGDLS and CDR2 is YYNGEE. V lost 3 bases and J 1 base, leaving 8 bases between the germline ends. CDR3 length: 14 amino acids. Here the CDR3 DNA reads TGTGCCAGCAGCGCTGCCCGGAGCAATCAGCCCCAGCATTTT. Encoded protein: CASSAARSNQPQHF.

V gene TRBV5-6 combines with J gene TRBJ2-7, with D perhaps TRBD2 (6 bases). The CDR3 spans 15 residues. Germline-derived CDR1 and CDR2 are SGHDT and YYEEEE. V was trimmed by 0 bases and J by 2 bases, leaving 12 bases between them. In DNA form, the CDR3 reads TGTGCCAGCAGCTTGGTGGCGGGGATTACCTACGAGCAGTACGTC. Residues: CASSLVAGITYEQYV.

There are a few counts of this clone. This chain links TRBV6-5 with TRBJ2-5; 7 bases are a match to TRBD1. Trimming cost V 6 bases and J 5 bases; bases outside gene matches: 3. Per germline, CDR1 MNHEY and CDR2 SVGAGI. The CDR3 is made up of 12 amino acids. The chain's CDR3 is CASSRDSETQYF. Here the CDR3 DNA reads TGTGCCAGCAGCCGGGACAGCGAGACCCAGTACTTC.

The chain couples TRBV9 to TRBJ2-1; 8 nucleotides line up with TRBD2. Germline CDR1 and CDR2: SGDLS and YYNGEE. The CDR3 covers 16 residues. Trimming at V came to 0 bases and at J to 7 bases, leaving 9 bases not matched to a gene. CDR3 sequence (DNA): TGTGCCAGCAGCGTAGGGGGGCTAGCGGGCGTAAATGAGCAGTTCTTC. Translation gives CASSVGGLAGVNEQFF.

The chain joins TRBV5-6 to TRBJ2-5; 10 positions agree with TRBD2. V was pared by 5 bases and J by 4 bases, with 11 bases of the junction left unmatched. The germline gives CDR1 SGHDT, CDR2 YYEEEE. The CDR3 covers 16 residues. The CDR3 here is CASSRVSGRVRETQYF. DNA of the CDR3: TGTGCCAGCAGTCGAGTCAGCGGGAGGGTCCGAGAGACCCAGTACTTC.